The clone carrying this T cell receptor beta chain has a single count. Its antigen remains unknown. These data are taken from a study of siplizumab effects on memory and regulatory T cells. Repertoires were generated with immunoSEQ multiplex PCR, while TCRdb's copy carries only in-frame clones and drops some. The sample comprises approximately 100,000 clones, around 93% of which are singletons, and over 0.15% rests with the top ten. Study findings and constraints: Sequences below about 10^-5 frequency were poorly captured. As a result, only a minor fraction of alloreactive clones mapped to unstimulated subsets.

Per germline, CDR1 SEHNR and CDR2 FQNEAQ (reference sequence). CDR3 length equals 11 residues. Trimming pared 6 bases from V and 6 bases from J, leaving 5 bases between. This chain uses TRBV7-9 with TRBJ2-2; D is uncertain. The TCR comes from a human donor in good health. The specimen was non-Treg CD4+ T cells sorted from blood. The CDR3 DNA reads TGTGCCAGCAGTCGGTCCGGGGAGCTGTTTTTT. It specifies CASSRSGELFF.